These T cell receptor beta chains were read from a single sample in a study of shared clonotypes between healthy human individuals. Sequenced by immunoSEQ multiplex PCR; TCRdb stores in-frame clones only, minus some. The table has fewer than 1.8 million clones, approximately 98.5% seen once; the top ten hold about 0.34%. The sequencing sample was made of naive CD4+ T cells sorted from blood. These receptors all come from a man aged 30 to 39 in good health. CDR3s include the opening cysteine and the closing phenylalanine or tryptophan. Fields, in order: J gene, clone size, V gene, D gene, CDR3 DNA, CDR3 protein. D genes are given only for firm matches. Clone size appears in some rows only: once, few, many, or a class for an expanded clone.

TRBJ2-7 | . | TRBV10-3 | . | TGTGCCATCAGTGACCGAGGGAGCTCCTACGAGCAGTACTTC | CAISDRGSSYEQYF
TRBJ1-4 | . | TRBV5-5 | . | TGTGCCAGCAGCTTGGCCGGGAGGAACTACGGTGAAAAACTGTTTTTT | CASSLAGRNYGEKLFF
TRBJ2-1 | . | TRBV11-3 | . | TGTGCCAGCAGCTTAGGCGGCGGTACCTACAATGAGCAGTTCTTC | CASSLGGGTYNEQFF
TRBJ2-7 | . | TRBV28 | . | TGTGCCAGCAGTATAGGGAGCTACGAGCAGTACTTC | CASSIGSYEQYF
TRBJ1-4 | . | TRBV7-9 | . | TGTGCCAGCAGCTTCGGGGGTCGAGGGACTAATGAAAAACTGTTTTTT | CASSFGGRGTNEKLFF
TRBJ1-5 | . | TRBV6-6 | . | TGTGCCGGCCGGGGACGGGCCAATCAGCCCCAGCATTTT | CAGRGRANQPQHF
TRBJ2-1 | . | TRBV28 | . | TGTGCCAGCAGTTTTCTTCCCAATGAGCAGTTCTTC | CASSFLPNEQFF
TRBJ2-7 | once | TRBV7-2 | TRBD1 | TGTGCCAGCAGCTTAGACTCGACAGGGAACGAGCAGTACTTC | CASSLDSTGNEQYF
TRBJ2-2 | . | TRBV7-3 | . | TGTGCCAGCAGCTTAAGTCCTAGCGCGCCGAACACCGGGGAGCTGTTTTTT | CASSLSPSAPNTGELFF
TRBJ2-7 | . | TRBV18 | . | TGTGCCAGCTCCGAACAGGGGACTGGCTACGAGCAGTACTTC | CASSEQGTGYEQYF
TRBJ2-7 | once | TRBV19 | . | TGTGCCAGCAGCCAGGTTAGCTCCTACGAGCAGTACTTC | CASSQVSSYEQYF